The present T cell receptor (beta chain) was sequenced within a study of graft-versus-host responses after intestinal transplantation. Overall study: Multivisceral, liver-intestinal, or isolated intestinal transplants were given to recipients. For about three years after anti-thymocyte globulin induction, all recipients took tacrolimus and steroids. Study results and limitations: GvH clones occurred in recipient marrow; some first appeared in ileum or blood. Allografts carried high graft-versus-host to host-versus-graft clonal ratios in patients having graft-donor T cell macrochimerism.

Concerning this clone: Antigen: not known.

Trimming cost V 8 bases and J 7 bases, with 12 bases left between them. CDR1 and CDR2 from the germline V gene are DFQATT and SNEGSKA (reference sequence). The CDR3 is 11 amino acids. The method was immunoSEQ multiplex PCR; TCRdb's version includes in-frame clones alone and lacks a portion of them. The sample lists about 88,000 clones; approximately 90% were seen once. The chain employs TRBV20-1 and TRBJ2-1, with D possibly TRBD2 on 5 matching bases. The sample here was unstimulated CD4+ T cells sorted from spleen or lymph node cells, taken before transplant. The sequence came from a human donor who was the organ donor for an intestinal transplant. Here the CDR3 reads CSFLARNEQFF. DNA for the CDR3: TGCAGTTTCCTAGCTCGAAATGAGCAGTTCTTC.